This T cell receptor (beta chain) is drawn from a study of control samples from healthy donors and cancer patients. V lost 0 bases and J lost 3, with 8 bases in between. This CDR3 is 15 amino acids long. The germline gives CDR1 LNHNV, CDR2 YYDKDF (reference sequence). Clones were sequenced by immunoSEQ multiplex PCR, and TCRdb holds only the in-frame ones, with some missing. Of fewer than 150,000 clones in the sample, under 95% were seen once. The genes are TRBV15 and TRBJ2-2; tentatively, D is TRBD2 (5 bases). Specimen: blood. This receptor was identified in a man between 18 and 29 years old in good health. The CDR3 DNA reads as TGTGCCACCAGCAGAGACGGGGTGTACACCGGGGAGCTGTTTTTT. Its translation is CATSRDGVYTGELFF.